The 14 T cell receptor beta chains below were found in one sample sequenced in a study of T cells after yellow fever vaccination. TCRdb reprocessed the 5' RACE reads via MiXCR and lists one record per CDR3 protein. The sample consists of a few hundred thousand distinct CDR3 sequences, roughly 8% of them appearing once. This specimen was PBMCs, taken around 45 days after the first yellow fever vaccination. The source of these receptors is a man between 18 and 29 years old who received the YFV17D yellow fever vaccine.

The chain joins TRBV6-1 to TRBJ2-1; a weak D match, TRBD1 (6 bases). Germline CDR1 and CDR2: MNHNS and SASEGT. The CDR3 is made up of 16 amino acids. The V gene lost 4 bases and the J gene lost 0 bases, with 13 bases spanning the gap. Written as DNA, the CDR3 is TGTGCCAGCAGTGCAGACAGGACCAGCTCCTACAATGAGCAGTTCTTC. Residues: CASSADRTSSYNEQFF.

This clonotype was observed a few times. The CDR3 DNA follows: TGTGCCAGCAGTTTACTACGGGGGGCCAACGTCCTGACTTTC. This translates into CASSLLRGANVLTF. The chain is built from TRBV12-3 or TRBV12-4 and TRBJ2-6; D unclear. CDR3 length: 14 amino acids. The V end was cut by 2 bases, the J end by 4 bases, with 6 bases between.

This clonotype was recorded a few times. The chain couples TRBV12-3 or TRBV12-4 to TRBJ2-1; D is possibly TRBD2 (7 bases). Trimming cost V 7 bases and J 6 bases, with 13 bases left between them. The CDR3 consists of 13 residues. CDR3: CASTGGLPNEQFF. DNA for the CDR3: TGTGCCAGCACCGGGGGGCTGCCCAATGAGCAGTTCTTC.

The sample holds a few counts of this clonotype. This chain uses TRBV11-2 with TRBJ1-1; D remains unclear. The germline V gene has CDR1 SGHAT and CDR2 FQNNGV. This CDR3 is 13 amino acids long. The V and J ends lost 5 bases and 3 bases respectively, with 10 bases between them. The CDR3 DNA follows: TGTGCCAGCAGCCCCCGGACCCACACTGAAGCTTTCTTT. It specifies CASSPRTHTEAFF. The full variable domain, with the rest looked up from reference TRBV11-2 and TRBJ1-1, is EAGVAQSPRYKIIEKRQSVAFWCNPISGHATLYWYQQILGQGPKLLIQFQNNGVVDDSQLPKDRFSAERLKGVDSTLKIQPAKLEDSAVYLCASSPRTHTEAFFGQGTRLTVV.

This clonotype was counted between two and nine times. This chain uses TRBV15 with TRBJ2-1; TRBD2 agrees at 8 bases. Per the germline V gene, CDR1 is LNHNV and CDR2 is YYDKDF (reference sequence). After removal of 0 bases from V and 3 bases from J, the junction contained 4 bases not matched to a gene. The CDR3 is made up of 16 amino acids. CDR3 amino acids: CATSRDRGGLYNEQFF. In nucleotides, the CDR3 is TGTGCCACCAGCAGAGATCGGGGGGGTCTCTACAATGAGCAGTTCTTC.

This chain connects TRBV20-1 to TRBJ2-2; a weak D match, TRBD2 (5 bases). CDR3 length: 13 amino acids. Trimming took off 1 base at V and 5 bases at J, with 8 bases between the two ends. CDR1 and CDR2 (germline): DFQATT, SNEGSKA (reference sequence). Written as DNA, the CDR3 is TGCAGTGCTAGAGGCGGAGGAACCGGGGAGCTGTTTTTT. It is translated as CSARGGGTGELFF.

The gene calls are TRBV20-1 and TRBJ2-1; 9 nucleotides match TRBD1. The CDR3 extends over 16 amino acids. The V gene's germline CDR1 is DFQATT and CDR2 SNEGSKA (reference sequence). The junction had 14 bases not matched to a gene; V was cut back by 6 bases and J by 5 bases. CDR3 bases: TGCAGTGCAGAAGATCCCGGGACAGGGTTAAACAATGAGCAGTTCTTC. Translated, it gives CSAEDPGTGLNNEQFF.

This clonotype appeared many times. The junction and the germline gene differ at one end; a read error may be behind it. Here the CDR3 reads CASSLAVGENEQFF. CDR3 DNA: TGTGCTAGCAGCTTAGCGGTCGGGGAAAATGAGCAGTTCTTC. The chain has TRBV7-7 and TRBJ2-1; D is perhaps TRBD2 (6 bases). From germline, CDR1 is SSHAT and CDR2 FNYEAQ (reference sequence). The CDR3 extends over 14 amino acids.

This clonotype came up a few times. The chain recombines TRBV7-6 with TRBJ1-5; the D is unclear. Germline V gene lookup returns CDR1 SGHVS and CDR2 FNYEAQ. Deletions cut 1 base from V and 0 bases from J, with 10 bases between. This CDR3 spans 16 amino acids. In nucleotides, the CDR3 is TGTGCCAGCAGCTTAGGGCCAGGAAATAGCAATCAGCCCCAGCATTTT. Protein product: CASSLGPGNSNQPQHF. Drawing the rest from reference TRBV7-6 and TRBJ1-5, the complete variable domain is GAGVSQSPRYKVTKRGQDVALRCDPISGHVSLYWYRQALGQGPEFLTYFNYEAQQDKSGLPNDRFSAERPEGSISTLTIQRTEQRDSAMYRCASSLGPGNSNQPQHFGDGTRLSIL.

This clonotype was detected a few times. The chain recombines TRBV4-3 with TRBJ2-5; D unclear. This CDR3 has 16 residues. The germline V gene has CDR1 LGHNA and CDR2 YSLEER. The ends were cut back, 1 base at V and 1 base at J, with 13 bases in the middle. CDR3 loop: CASSQGARPGQETQYF. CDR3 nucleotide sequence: TGCGCCAGCAGCCAAGGGGCCCGTCCCGGCCAAGAGACCCAGTACTTC.

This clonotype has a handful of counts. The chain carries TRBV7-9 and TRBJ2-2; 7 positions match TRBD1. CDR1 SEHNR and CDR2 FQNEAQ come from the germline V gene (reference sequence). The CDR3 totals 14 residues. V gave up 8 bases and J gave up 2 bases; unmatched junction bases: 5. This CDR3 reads CASPRDRNTGELFF. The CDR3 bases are TGTGCCAGCCCCCGGGACAGAAACACCGGGGAGCTGTTTTTT.

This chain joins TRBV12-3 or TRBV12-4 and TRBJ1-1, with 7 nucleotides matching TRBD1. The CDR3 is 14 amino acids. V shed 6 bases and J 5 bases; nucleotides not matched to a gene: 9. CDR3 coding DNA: TGTGCCAGCAGGTCTCAGGGGGTTAGGACTGAAGCTTTCTTT. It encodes CASRSQGVRTEAFF.

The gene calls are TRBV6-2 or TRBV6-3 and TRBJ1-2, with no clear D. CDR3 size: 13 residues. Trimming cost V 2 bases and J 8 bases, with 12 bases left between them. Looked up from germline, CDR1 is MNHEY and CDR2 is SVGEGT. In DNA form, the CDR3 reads TGTGCCAGCAGTTACGGCCCGGTCAAGGGCTACACCTTC. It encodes CASSYGPVKGYTF.

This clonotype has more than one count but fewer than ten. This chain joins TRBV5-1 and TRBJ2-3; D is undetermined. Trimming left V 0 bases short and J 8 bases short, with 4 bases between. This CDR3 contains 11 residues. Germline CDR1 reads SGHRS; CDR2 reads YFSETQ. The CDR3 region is CASSLDGTQYF. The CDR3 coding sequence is TGCGCCAGCAGCTTGGACGGTACGCAGTATTTT.